Listed below are T cell receptor beta chains from one sample, sequenced in a study of shared clonotypes between healthy human individuals. The method was immunoSEQ multiplex PCR; TCRdb's version includes in-frame clones alone and lacks a portion of them. The top ten clones hold approximately 1.7% of a sample with some 2,100,000 clones, roughly 91% of them seen once. Sequenced material: naive CD8+ T cells from PBMCs. The source is a man younger than 35 in good health. Some clones in this sample may be carry-over from other donors' samples. Each CDR3 is given with its conserved first and last residue. The D gene is left open where the match is weak.

V gene,J gene,D gene,CDR3 protein
TRBV30,TRBJ1-2,NA,CAEGGPGGTNYGYTF
TRBV29-1,TRBJ1-2,TRBD1,CSVEGTGDGWNYGYTF
TRBV6-1,TRBJ2-1,NA,CASSEDDRPPYNEQFF
TRBV10-3,TRBJ1-1,NA,CAISESEGLSEAFF
TRBV28,TRBJ2-3,NA,CASTSGPNYTQYF
TRBV5-3,TRBJ2-5,NA,CATSPPAGVWETQYF
TRBV29-1,TRBJ1-4,NA,CSVVSATNEKLFF
TRBV12-5,TRBJ2-7,NA,CASGRDSTYEQYF
TRBV4-3,TRBJ2-7,NA,CASSQDFADEQYF
TRBV19,TRBJ2-7,TRBD1,CASSMSDREGYEQYF
TRBV27,TRBJ2-7,NA,CASSSGHREQYF
TRBV28,TRBJ2-2,TRBD1,CASSLLTGGWAGELFF
TRBV11-2,TRBJ2-7,TRBD2,CASSPRDGAGGPKNEQYF
TRBV4-2,TRBJ1-4,NA,CASSQLPQQTNEKLFF
TRBV2,TRBJ1-1,NA,CASSYQGVDTEAFF
TRBV28,TRBJ2-2,NA,CASSPGPWGTGELFF
TRBV7-9,TRBJ2-7,NA,CASSGPGSSEQYF
TRBV29-1,TRBJ2-5,TRBD2,CSVDGLAGEETQYF
TRBV28,TRBJ2-5,TRBD2,CASSFPRGLADIQETQYF
TRBV27,TRBJ1-4,NA,CASSLTQGVRTNEKLFF
TRBV27,TRBJ1-5,NA,CASSPGVLTYSNQPQHF
TRBV9,TRBJ2-7,NA,CASSPRDRPGNEQYF
TRBV12-5,TRBJ2-3,NA,CASGLSSTDTQYF
TRBV7-2,TRBJ2-7,TRBD1,CASSPRGHYEQYF
TRBV6-5,TRBJ2-7,NA,CASSRDLNEQYF
TRBV11-3,TRBJ2-7,NA,CASSPRGSGEQYF
TRBV7-6,TRBJ2-2,NA,CASSPLRAPNTGELFF
TRBV18,TRBJ2-6,NA,CASSGTARASGANVLTF
TRBV27,TRBJ2-3,NA,CASSNQADTQYF
TRBV27,TRBJ2-2,TRBD2,CASSLSPWRASGSGELFF
TRBV5-4,TRBJ2-7,NA,CASSLGGLPYEQYF
TRBV27,TRBJ2-7,NA,CASSFRGGLGVEQYF
TRBV28,TRBJ2-1,TRBD2,CASSSSGRLNEQFF
TRBV19,TRBJ2-7,NA,CASSSYYEQYF
TRBV7-9,NA,TRBD2,CASSMSSGSSYEQYF
TRBV7-8,TRBJ2-1,TRBD2,CASSLDGGRSYNEQFF
TRBV19,TRBJ2-2,NA,CASSIVSLPTGELFF